The clone carrying this TCR beta chain turned up a few times. Its target is unknown. The CDR3 has 15 residues. Germline loops: CDR1 ENHRY, CDR2 SYGVKD. V gave up 8 bases and J gave up 0 bases; unmatched junction bases: 4. Cell sorting via CD45RO/CCR7/CD25/CD127/CD95/CD27 was performed to obtain CD4+ naive, central memory, regulatory and stem cell-like memory cells. Of the isolated RNA, all was reverse transcribed, and so the sequenced material was expressed TCRB transcripts. Assay used: immunoSEQ multiplex PCR; TCRdb lists only in-frame clones, some missing. The table records approximately 340,000 clones, about 15% of them present only once. This sample stems from a study of beta chain features in type 1 diabetes. Study results and limitations: PCR could preferentially amplify shorter templates, alike in patients and controls.

Sequencing input: naive CD4+ T cells from blood. The rearrangement links TRBV10-3 to TRBJ2-6, with 7 nucleotides matching TRBD1. The TCR comes from a woman aged 18-35 years in good health. The CDR3 is CAIGDRSSGANVLTF. The CDR3, as DNA: TGTGCCATCGGGGACAGAAGCTCTGGGGCCAACGTCCTGACTTTC.